Following are 8 T cell receptor beta chains from one sample sequenced in a study of somatic mutations in cytotoxic T cells in rheumatoid arthritis. Measured with immunoSEQ multiplex PCR; TCRdb has only the in-frame clones, and not every one. The data hold approximately 9,400 clones, with around four fifths observed a single time. The specimen sequenced was CD8+ T cells sorted from blood. The source is a man over 45 in good health.

The rearrangement joins TRBV6-1 to TRBJ1-1, with a possible D match to TRBD1 (6 bases). CDR3 length: 15 amino acids. CDR1 and CDR2 from the germline V gene are MNHNS and SASEGT. V lost 2 bases and J lost 4, with 14 bases in between. CDR3 residues: CASSERSTGSTEAFF. In DNA form, the CDR3 reads TGTGCCAGCAGTGAAAGGTCGACAGGTTCCACTGAAGCTTTCTTT.

The CDR3 region is CASSVAGGSTDTQYF. CDR3 sequence (DNA): TGTGCCAGCAGCGTAGCGGGGGGCTCCACAGATACGCAGTATTTT. The chain couples TRBV9 to TRBJ2-3, with a possible D match to TRBD2 (7 bases). Looked up from germline, CDR1 is SGDLS and CDR2 is YYNGEE. V was cut by 0 bases and J by 2 bases, with 10 bases left in between. This CDR3 comprises 15 residues.

The V and J genes are TRBV19 and TRBJ1-2, with D perhaps matching TRBD1 (6 bases). Germline CDR1 is LNHDA and CDR2 is SQIVND (reference sequence). Trimming pared 7 bases from V and 7 bases from J, leaving 31 bases between. The CDR3 has 18 residues. CDR3 bases: TGTGCCAGTACCATCGGTCAGTATCCCACAGGGAGTGGAAGTGGCTACACCTTC. Translating it yields CASTIGQYPTGSGSGYTF. The variable domain in full, completed from reference TRBV19 and TRBJ1-2, reads DGGITQSPKYLFRKEGQNVTLSCEQNLNHDAMYWYRQDPGQGLRLIYYSQIVNDFQKGDIAEGYSVSREKKESFPLTVTSAQKNPTAFYLCASTIGQYPTGSGSGYTFGSGTRLTVV.

The chain employs TRBV16 and TRBJ2-7; D may be TRBD2 (7 bases). Germline CDR1 KGHSY, CDR2 FQNENV. The V gene lost 7 bases and the J gene lost 3 bases, with 16 bases spanning the gap. The CDR3 contains 14 residues. The CDR3 coding sequence is TGTGCCAGCACCCGGGGGGCAGGTATCTACGAGCAGTACTTC. Protein product: CASTRGAGIYEQYF.

The chain uses TRBV19 and TRBJ2-1, with 7 bases matching TRBD1. The germline CDR1 and CDR2 sequences are LNHDA and SQIVND (reference sequence). V shed 4 bases, J shed 7 bases, and the junction held 7 bases outside the gene matches. CDR3 size: 14 residues. The chain's CDR3 is CASSTWDSWNEQFF. The CDR3, as DNA: TGTGCCAGTAGTACGTGGGACAGTTGGAATGAGCAGTTCTTC.

This chain joins TRBV9 and TRBJ1-4, with 9 bases identical to TRBD1. CDR3 length: 17 residues. CDR1 and CDR2 from the germline V gene are SGDLS and YYNGEE. J lost 0 bases, V lost 1 base, and 4 bases had no gene match. The CDR3: CASSVTGGYATNEKLFF. CDR3 sequence (DNA): TGTGCCAGCAGCGTAACAGGGGGCTATGCAACTAATGAAAAACTGTTTTTT.

CDR3 nucleotides: TGTGCCAGCAGTTTGGGCCTTAGCTCCTACGAGCAGTACTTC. Its protein is CASSLGLSSYEQYF. This sequence joins TRBV28 and TRBJ2-7; D remains unclear. Looked up from germline, CDR1 is MDHEN and CDR2 is SYDVKM. Between the trimmed V and J ends, which lost 3 bases and 0 bases, there was a span of 9 bases. The CDR3 consists of 14 residues. Together with reference TRBV28 and TRBJ2-7, the CDR3 gives the full variable domain: DVKVTQSSRYLVKRTGEKVFLECVQDMDHENMFWYRQDPGLGLRLIYFSYDVKMKEKGDIPEGYSVSREKKERFSLILESASTNQTSMYLCASSLGLSSYEQYFGPGTRLTVT.

The chain joins TRBV28 to TRBJ1-1, with TRBD1 identical over 8 bases. The CDR3 covers 14 residues. Germline trimming cut 3 bases from V and 10 bases from J; bases unmatched to any gene: 10. Germline values: CDR1 MDHEN, CDR2 SYDVKM. The CDR3 loop reads CASSFPGQGKVAFF. The CDR3 coding sequence is TGTGCCAGCAGTTTCCCCGGACAGGGTAAGGTAGCTTTCTTT.